Here is one T cell receptor beta chain with its context. CDR1 and CDR2 (germline): SGHNT, YYREEE (reference sequence). Trimming at V came to 3 bases and at J to 6 bases, leaving 8 bases not matched to a gene. The CDR3 is 14 residues long. The record originates from a study of T cell changes during pregnancy in multiple sclerosis. Data came from immunoSEQ multiplex PCR; TCRdb stores just in-frame clones and leaves some out. This table has just under 100,000 clones, under 95% appearing once. The rearrangement uses TRBV5-4 and TRBJ2-7, with 8 bases that match TRBD2. The specimen comprised peripheral blood, sampled after pregnancy. This clonotype was sampled from a female donor with multiple sclerosis, enrolled in a pregnancy study. This CDR3 is CASSSPGLGLEQYF. The CDR3 DNA sequence: TGTGCCAGCAGCTCACCGGGACTAGGGCTCGAGCAGTACTTC.